This T cell receptor (beta chain) was observed in a study of cytomegalovirus exposure and HLA in healthy donors. Study-level results: There were some public TCRs occurring in many donors, but most TCR sequences were rare. Trimming of TCR beta V- and J-genes showed a link, identified in a later analysis, to a missense DCLRE1C variant. An observed cluster of highly shared sequence variants was recorded as a likely sequencing artifact.

The CDR3 extends over 15 amino acids. Germline V gives CDR1 SEHNR, CDR2 FQNEAQ (reference sequence). With V trimmed by 8 bases and J by 7 bases, 12 bases remained unmatched. This clone has just one count. Its matching antigen is unknown. The PCR employed 60 Vbeta primers together with 13 Jbeta primers. Libraries were prepared by immunoSEQ multiplex PCR; TCRdb keeps only in-frame clonotypes and omits some of them. The table has about 150,000 clones, roughly 80% seen once. This TCR was sampled from a man aged 30-40 years in good health and CMV-seropositive. V usage is TRBV7-9 and J usage is TRBJ2-2; 8 bases fit TRBD2. The sequenced sample consisted of PBMCs. The CDR3 protein is CASSPSGGADGELFF. The CDR3 DNA reads as TGTGCCAGCTCCCCTTCCGGGGGGGCGGACGGGGAGCTGTTTTTT.